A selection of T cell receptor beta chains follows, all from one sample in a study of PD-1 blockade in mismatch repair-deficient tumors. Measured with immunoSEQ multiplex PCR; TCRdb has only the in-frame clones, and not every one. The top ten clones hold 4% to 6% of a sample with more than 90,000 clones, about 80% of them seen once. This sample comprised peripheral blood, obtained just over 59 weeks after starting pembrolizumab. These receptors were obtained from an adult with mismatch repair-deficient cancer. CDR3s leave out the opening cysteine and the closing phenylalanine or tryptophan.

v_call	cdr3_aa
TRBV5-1	ASSLVTDTQY
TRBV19	ASSIGQGTNEKLF
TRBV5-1	ASSLAPGVGDEQY
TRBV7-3	ASSLNGRGTEAF
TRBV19	ASLPDWSNEQF
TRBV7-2	ASSLGGASGETQY
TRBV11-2	ASSLFQGTDEQY
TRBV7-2	ASSLGPLTGGQETQY
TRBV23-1	ASSQRGMNTEAF
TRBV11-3	ASRTTDTQY
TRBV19	ASSPGKIYEQY
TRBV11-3	ASRLAEGAGYT
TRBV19	ASTAGTILPDTQY
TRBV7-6	ASSTTLGTSGPTDTQY
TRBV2	ASSDSLARESTQY
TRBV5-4	ASSLGQTGNTIY
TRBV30	AWSIGRVGYT
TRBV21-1	ASSDQGNQPQH
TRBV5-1	ASSWGQGGYGYT
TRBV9	ASSESRGGETQY
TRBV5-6	ASSLRLLGGETQY
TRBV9	ASSVLAGVTDTQY
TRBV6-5	ASSYASWGPNTEAF
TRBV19	ASSNGLAGVGELF
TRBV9	ASSWGASGGYEQY
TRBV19	ASTIGVGNQPQH
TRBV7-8	ASSLGFGRELRDEQF
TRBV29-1	SVHPLGTDTQY
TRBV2	ASSEAISYEQY
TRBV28	ASSLSSSGNTIY
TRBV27	ASSLHGPSSPAVGTDTQY
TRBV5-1	ASSQGADTGELF
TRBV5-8	ASRWMRETISYNEQF
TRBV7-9	ASSHPGTGFGDGYT
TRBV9	ASSSAPDWGPYEQY
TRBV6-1	ASSELSITDTQY
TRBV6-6	ASSKTGMSTDTQY